This is a list of T cell receptor beta chains from one sample in a study of blood T cell repertoires in COVID-19. This table comes from immunoSEQ multiplex PCR, and its TCRdb copy is limited to in-frame clones, with some not included. The sample lists some 210,000 clones, roughly nine tenths occurring once. Material for sequencing was peripheral blood. The receptors stem from a man aged 30 to 45 with acute or convalescent COVID-19. The CDR3 runs from the conserved cysteine through the conserved F or W. Each record gives: J gene, clone size, V gene, D gene, CDR3 protein, CDR3 DNA. The D gene is left open where the match is weak. Clone size is not always given. Where it is, it says once, few, many or a class for expanded clones.

J: TRBJ1-2; size: -; V: TRBV6-1; D: -; CDR3: CASSEAGEVDYTF; DNA: TGTGCCAGCAGTGAAGCAGGGGAAGTCGACTACACCTTC
J: TRBJ2-1; size: -; V: TRBV19; D: -; CDR3: CASSIWASVSYNEQFF; DNA: TGTGCCAGTAGTATTTGGGCTAGCGTATCCTACAATGAGCAGTTCTTC
J: TRBJ1-2; size: -; V: TRBV2; D: -; CDR3: CASTGQGGYTF; DNA: TGTGCCAGCACAGGGCAAGGAGGCTACACCTTC
J: TRBJ1-5; size: -; V: TRBV27; D: -; CDR3: CASSPNRVNQPQHF; DNA: TGTGCCAGCAGTCCAAACAGGGTAAACCAGCCCCAGCATTTT
J: TRBJ2-1; size: once; V: TRBV6-5; D: TRBD1; CDR3: CASSSSRTGGYNEQFF; DNA: TGTGCCAGCAGTTCGTCCAGGACAGGTGGTTACAATGAGCAGTTCTTC
J: TRBJ1-3; size: -; V: TRBV3-1/TRBV3-2; D: TRBD1; CDR3: CASSQVATGGLGNTIYF; DNA: TGTGCCAGCAGCCAAGTCGCGACAGGGGGCTTGGGAAACACCATATATTTT
J: TRBJ1-1; size: -; V: TRBV30; D: -; CDR3: CAWSDQGHTEAFF; DNA: TGTGCCTGGAGCGACCAGGGCCACACTGAAGCTTTCTTT
J: TRBJ2-7; size: -; V: TRBV5-1; D: TRBD1; CDR3: CASSPRGTGGYEQYF; DNA: TGCGCCAGCAGCCCCAGAGGGACAGGGGGTTACGAGCAGTACTTC
J: TRBJ2-4; size: -; V: TRBV5-4; D: -; CDR3: CASSVAGQRRDIQYF; DNA: TGTGCCAGCAGCGTGGCGGGACAGCGAAGGGACATTCAGTACTTC
J: TRBJ2-6; size: -; V: TRBV28; D: TRBD2; CDR3: CASRSGGAGANVLTF; DNA: TGTGCCAGCAGGAGCGGGGGCGCTGGGGCCAACGTCCTGACTTTC
J: TRBJ2-4; size: -; V: TRBV19; D: TRBD1; CDR3: CASSSDSGGLNIQYF; DNA: TGTGCCAGTAGTTCGGATTCAGGGGGTCTGAACATTCAGTACTTC
J: TRBJ1-3; size: -; V: TRBV28; D: -; CDR3: CASSLGGAGTYSGNTIYF; DNA: TGTGCCAGCAGCTTAGGGGGGGCCGGGACCTACTCTGGAAACACCATATATTTT
J: TRBJ2-7; size: -; V: TRBV7-7; D: -; CDR3: CASSVDSYSYEQYF; DNA: TGTGCTAGCAGCGTCGACAGCTACTCCTACGAGCAGTACTTC
J: TRBJ2-5; size: -; V: TRBV14; D: -; CDR3: CASSQGLAETQYF; DNA: TGTGCCAGCAGCCAAGGGCTAGCAGAGACCCAGTACTTC
J: TRBJ1-2; size: -; V: TRBV28; D: -; CDR3: CASRRLGGGYGYTF; DNA: TGTGCCAGCAGGCGTTTGGGTGGGGGGTATGGCTACACCTTC
J: TRBJ2-2; size: -; V: TRBV28; D: TRBD2; CDR3: CASSSGLAGAGELFF; DNA: TGTGCCAGCAGCTCTGGACTAGCGGGAGCCGGGGAGCTGTTTTTT
J: TRBJ1-1; size: -; V: TRBV5-6; D: -; CDR3: CASSLILNTEAFF; DNA: TGTGCCAGCAGCTTGATATTGAACACTGAAGCTTTCTTT
J: TRBJ1-1; size: -; V: TRBV14; D: TRBD1; CDR3: CASSQGWGQMNTEAFF; DNA: TGTGCCAGCAGCCAAGGCTGGGGACAGATGAACACTGAAGCTTTCTTT
J: TRBJ2-1; size: -; V: TRBV4-1; D: TRBD2; CDR3: CASSQDIRTSGSNEQFF; DNA: TGCGCCAGCAGCCAAGATATCAGGACTAGCGGGAGTAATGAGCAGTTCTTC
J: TRBJ2-7; size: -; V: TRBV28; D: TRBD2; CDR3: CASSLGVAGEQYF; DNA: TGTGCCAGCAGTTTGGGAGTAGCGGGCGAGCAGTACTTC
J: TRBJ2-1; size: -; V: TRBV4-1; D: TRBD2; CDR3: CASSPRLAGGPTVDNEQFF; DNA: TGCGCCAGCAGCCCCCGGCTAGCGGGGGGCCCGACGGTAGACAATGAGCAGTTCTTC
J: TRBJ1-1; size: -; V: TRBV7-3; D: -; CDR3: CASSHYRDTEAFF; DNA: TGTGCCAGCAGCCACTACAGGGATACTGAAGCTTTCTTT
J: TRBJ1-2; size: -; V: TRBV5-4; D: -; CDR3: CASSRGERGFDYGYTF; DNA: TGTGCCAGCAGCCGGGGGGAGAGGGGATTTGACTATGGCTACACCTTC
J: TRBJ2-5; size: -; V: TRBV3-1/TRBV3-2; D: TRBD2; CDR3: CASSQVLRLAGEQETQYF; DNA: TGTGCCAGCAGCCAAGTTCTACGGCTAGCGGGGGAACAAGAGACCCAGTACTTC
J: TRBJ2-7; size: -; V: TRBV6-2/TRBV6-3; D: -; CDR3: CASSLGGGSGRRYEQYF; DNA: TGTGCCAGCAGTTTAGGGGGCGGAAGCGGGAGACGCTACGAGCAGTACTTC
J: TRBJ2-3; size: -; V: TRBV30; D: TRBD1; CDR3: CAWSVPRTGELTDTQYF; DNA: TGTGCCTGGAGTGTACCCCGAACAGGGGAGCTTACAGATACGCAGTATTTT
J: TRBJ2-3; size: -; V: TRBV28; D: -; CDR3: CASATGSTDTQYF; DNA: TGTGCCAGCGCCACCGGGAGCACAGATACGCAGTATTTT
J: TRBJ1-3; size: -; V: TRBV15; D: -; CDR3: CATSRDMGGGNTIYF; DNA: TGTGCCACCAGCAGAGATATGGGAGGTGGAAACACCATATATTTT
J: TRBJ2-6; size: -; V: TRBV5-5; D: -; CDR3: CASSFQGSSGANVLTF; DNA: TGTGCCAGCAGCTTCCAGGGATCTTCTGGGGCCAACGTCCTGACTTTC
J: TRBJ2-7; size: -; V: TRBV7-9; D: TRBD1; CDR3: CASSPMRDRGGEQYF; DNA: TGTGCCAGCAGCCCGATGCGGGACAGGGGAGGAGAGCAGTACTTC
J: TRBJ2-7; size: -; V: TRBV7-9; D: TRBD2; CDR3: CASSPIVPGLAVYEQYF; DNA: TGTGCCAGCAGCCCAATCGTGCCGGGACTAGCGGTCTACGAGCAGTACTTC
J: TRBJ1-5; size: -; V: TRBV30; D: TRBD1; CDR3: CAWGTGSIQPQHF; DNA: TGTGCCTGGGGGACAGGGAGTATTCAGCCCCAGCATTTT
J: TRBJ1-1; size: -; V: TRBV2; D: -; CDR3: CASSVKSTGNTEAFF; DNA: TGTGCCAGCAGTGTGAAGTCGACGGGGAACACTGAAGCTTTCTTT
J: TRBJ1-2; size: -; V: TRBV6-5; D: -; CDR3: CASTYGDRANYGYTF; DNA: TGTGCCAGCACCTACGGAGACAGAGCTAACTATGGCTACACCTTC
J: TRBJ1-3; size: -; V: TRBV9; D: -; CDR3: CASSVSSGNTIYF; DNA: TGTGCCAGCAGCGTGTCATCGGGTAACACCATATATTTT
J: TRBJ2-3; size: once; V: TRBV20-1; D: TRBD2; CDR3: CSASYAGGTDTQYF; DNA: TGCAGTGCTAGTTATGCGGGGGGCACAGATACGCAGTATTTT
J: TRBJ1-4; size: few; V: TRBV5-8; D: -; CDR3: CASSGGVTGEKLFF; DNA: TGTGCCAGCAGCGGAGGGGTTACAGGCGAAAAACTGTTTTTT
J: TRBJ2-1; size: -; V: TRBV5-4; D: -; CDR3: CASSLDAGAYNEQFF; DNA: TGTGCCAGCAGCTTGGACGCGGGGGCTTACAATGAGCAGTTCTTC
J: TRBJ1-2; size: -; V: TRBV5-8; D: -; CDR3: CASTPGTWVIGYTF; DNA: TGTGCCAGCACCCCTGGGACTTGGGTGATTGGCTACACCTTC
J: TRBJ2-7; size: -; V: TRBV5-8; D: TRBD1; CDR3: CASSHPGQGFYEQYF; DNA: TGTGCCAGCAGCCATCCGGGACAGGGATTTTACGAGCAGTACTTC
J: TRBJ1-6; size: -; V: TRBV6-5; D: -; CDR3: CASHGPGLNSPLHF; DNA: TGTGCCAGCCATGGTCCAGGGTTAAATTCACCCCTCCACTTT
J: TRBJ1-6; size: -; V: TRBV28; D: TRBD1; CDR3: CASSLGQAGSPLHF; DNA: TGTGCCAGCAGTCTCGGACAGGCGGGTTCACCCCTCCACTTT
J: TRBJ2-1; size: -; V: TRBV11-3; D: -; CDR3: CASSPDWGEQFF; DNA: TGTGCCAGCAGCCCGGACTGGGGTGAGCAGTTCTTC
J: TRBJ1-5; size: -; V: TRBV6-6; D: -; CDR3: CASSYSFTSNQPQHF; DNA: TGTGCCAGCAGTTACTCGTTCACAAGCAATCAGCCCCAGCATTTT